This entry describes one T cell receptor beta chain. During active infection, Seattle patients enrolled and were then monitored through disease. Original handling: For nucleated cells, counts were estimated from reference gene primer amplification. Repertoires were generated with immunoSEQ multiplex PCR, while TCRdb's copy carries only in-frame clones and drops some. V, J and clone size were drawn from that table, and D and trimming were deduced from the DNA. The sample has 110,000 or so clones, 85% seen once. The data belong to a study of blood T cell repertoires in COVID-19. Turning to the study itself: Some COVID-19 samples were acute and others convalescent; all came from the United States, Italy and Spain. PBMCs, B-cell-depleted T cells, or T cells were the source of the cDNA or gDNA that made up the material.

Germline CDR1 and CDR2: LGHDT and YNNKEL (reference sequence). The J segment lost 3 bases and the V segment lost 3 bases, leaving 17 bases of the junction unmatched. This CDR3 spans 18 amino acids. This TCR was sampled from a woman aged 55-70 years with COVID-19, enrolled during active disease. The V and J genes are TRBV3-1 (or the pseudogene TRBV3-2) and TRBJ2-7; TRBD2 aligns across 7 bases. What was sequenced was peripheral blood. CDR3 sequence: CASSQARQALSGGYEQYF. CDR3 coding DNA: TGTGCCAGCAGCCAGGCGAGGCAGGCTCTGTCGGGGGGCTACGAGCAGTACTTC.